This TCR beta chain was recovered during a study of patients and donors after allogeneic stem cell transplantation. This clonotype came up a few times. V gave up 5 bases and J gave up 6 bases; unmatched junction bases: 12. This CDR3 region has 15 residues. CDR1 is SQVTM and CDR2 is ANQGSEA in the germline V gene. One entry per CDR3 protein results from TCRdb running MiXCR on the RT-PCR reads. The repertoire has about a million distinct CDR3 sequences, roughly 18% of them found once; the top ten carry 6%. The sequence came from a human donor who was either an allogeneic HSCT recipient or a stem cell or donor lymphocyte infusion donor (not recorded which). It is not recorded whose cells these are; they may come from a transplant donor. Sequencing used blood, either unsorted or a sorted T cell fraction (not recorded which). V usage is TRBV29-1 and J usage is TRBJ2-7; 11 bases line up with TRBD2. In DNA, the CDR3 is TGCAGCGTTATGTCCGGGCCGGGACTAGCGGCCGAGCAGTACTTC. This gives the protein CSVMSGPGLAAEQYF.